These 18 T cell receptor beta chains were all obtained from the same sample, sequenced in a study of T cell responses to AZD1222 COVID-19 vaccine. Sequencing used immunoSEQ multiplex PCR; TCRdb keeps in-frame clones, though not all of them. Among about 140,000 clones listed, more than 80% were seen once. Sequencing was performed on peripheral blood, taken on day 0 of MenACWY control vaccination. The source is an adult in good health.

The chain is built from TRBV12-5 and TRBJ1-2; 10 nucleotides match TRBD1. The CDR3 is 16 amino acids. Trimming at V came to 5 bases and at J to 0 bases, leaving 6 bases not matched to a gene. Germline V lookup: CDR1 LGHNT, CDR2 FRNRAP. CDR3 region: CASGPDRGNSNYGYTF. In DNA, the CDR3 is TGTGCTAGTGGTCCGGACAGGGGGAACTCTAACTATGGCTACACCTTC.

The chain has TRBV29-1 and TRBJ2-1, with D perhaps TRBD1 or TRBD2 (5 bases each). The germline V and J ends were trimmed by 6 bases and 0 bases, with 12 bases remaining between them. The CDR3 loop spans 14 amino acids. CDR1 and CDR2 from the germline V gene are SQVTM and ANQGSEA. CDR3: CSVVRESSYNEQFF. CDR3 DNA sequence: TGCAGCGTAGTCAGGGAGAGCTCCTACAATGAGCAGTTCTTC.

The V and J genes are TRBV27 and TRBJ2-5, with 9 bases that match TRBD1. Looked up from germline, CDR1 is MNHEY and CDR2 is SMNVEV (reference sequence). J was trimmed by 6 bases and V by 4 bases; bases with no gene match: 9. There are 15 residues in the CDR3. DNA for the CDR3: TGTGCCAGCAGTTCACCGGGACAGGGCCGAAAGACCCAGTACTTC. It yields the protein CASSSPGQGRKTQYF.

This clone was observed many times. The chain couples TRBV6-1 to TRBJ1-1; 8 nucleotides line up with TRBD1. Germline V gene lookup returns CDR1 MNHNS and CDR2 SASEGT. Trimming cost V 3 bases and J 1 base; bases outside gene matches: 1. The CDR3 length is 14 residues. In DNA form, the CDR3 reads TGTGCCAGCAGTGAGGGACAGGAGAACACTGAAGCTTTCTTT. Its protein is CASSEGQENTEAFF.

The J gene is TRBJ2-6, the V gene TRBV7-5; the D call TRBD1 from the table was never checked on the DNA. TRBV7-5 is a documented pseudogene. This CDR3 spans 15 amino acids. The CDR3 region is CVRSPRVAGANVLTF. CDR3 bases: TGTGTCAGAAGCCCCAGGGTGGCTGGGGCCAACGTCCTGACTTTC.

This chain uses TRBV5-4 with TRBJ2-5; weak D call: TRBD2 (6 bases). This CDR3 comprises 16 residues. Trimming removed 3 bases at V and 5 bases at J, with 20 bases between. Germline V gives CDR1 SGHNT, CDR2 YYREEE (reference sequence). The CDR3 DNA sequence: TGTGCCAGCAGCTCCTCGCGGGGCGGGTTCGGTGAGACCCAGTACTTC. This encodes CASSSSRGGFGETQYF.

The V and J genes are TRBV5-1 and TRBJ1-6; unclear D gene. Trimming left V 5 bases short and J 8 bases short, with 11 bases between. Germline loops: CDR1 SGHRS, CDR2 YFSETQ. The CDR3 is 13 amino acids. The CDR3 sequence is CASRSDTDSPLHF. Here the CDR3 DNA reads TGCGCCAGCAGATCAGACACAGATTCACCCCTCCACTTT. Based on the CDR3 plus reference TRBV5-1 and TRBJ1-6, the full variable domain is KAGVTQTPRYLIKTRGQQVTLSCSPISGHRSVSWYQQTPGQGLQFLFEYFSETQRNKGNFPGRFSGRQFSNSRSEMNVSTLELGDSALYLCASRSDTDSPLHFGNGTRLTVT.

The V and J genes are TRBV2 and TRBJ1-1; 9 positions agree with TRBD1. The CDR3 runs to 16 residues. Germline CDR1 and CDR2: SNHLY and FYNNEI. V gave up 5 bases and J gave up 1 base; unmatched junction bases: 8. DNA for the CDR3: TGTGCCAGCAGTCTTACCGGGACAGGGACGAACACTGAAGCTTTCTTT. It codes for CASSLTGTGTNTEAFF.

CDR3 DNA sequence: TGCAGTGCTAGTGAGGGGGGTTATACTGAAGCTTTCTTT. Its protein is CSASEGGYTEAFF. The chain combines TRBV20-1 with TRBJ1-1, with D maybe TRBD1 (6 bases). The length of the CDR3 is 13 residues. The V gene lost 3 bases and the J gene lost 5 bases, with 13 bases spanning the gap. Germline V lookup: CDR1 DFQATT, CDR2 SNEGSKA (reference sequence).

The genes are TRBV30 and TRBJ1-2; D is uncertain. The CDR3 has 14 residues. Germline V gene sequence: CDR1 GTSNPN, CDR2 SVGIG (reference sequence). The germline V and J ends were trimmed by 1 base and 8 bases, with 17 bases remaining between them. CDR3 in DNA: TGTGCCTGGAGTGGGCTTGGGCCTGGCGGAGGCTACACCTTC. Amino acid sequence: CAWSGLGPGGGYTF.

The chain employs TRBV3-1 (or the pseudogene TRBV3-2) and TRBJ1-2; D is perhaps TRBD1 (6 bases). This CDR3 spans 14 amino acids. Germline V gives CDR1 LGHDT, CDR2 YNNKEL (reference sequence). V shed 2 bases and J shed 4 bases, with 11 bases lying between them. The CDR3: CASSQMGGGYGYTF. For the CDR3, the DNA is TGTGCCAGCAGCCAAATGGGGGGCGGCTATGGCTACACCTTC.

The chain uses TRBV7-2 and TRBJ2-1, with D maybe TRBD2 (5 bases). This CDR3 has 16 residues. Trimming removed 5 bases at V and 3 bases at J, with 17 bases between. Germline-derived CDR1 and CDR2 are SGHTA and FQGNSA. For the CDR3, the DNA is TGTGCCAGCAGCCAAGGACTCTTCTCTTACTACAATGAGCAGTTCTTC. Translated: CASSQGLFSYYNEQFF.

The chain combines TRBV20-1 with TRBJ1-1; no firm D call. The germline V gene encodes CDR1 DFQATT and CDR2 SNEGSKA (reference sequence). V lost 5 bases and J 2 bases, leaving 12 bases between the germline ends. The CDR3 runs to 13 residues. The CDR3 reads CSARGRINTEAFF. DNA for the CDR3: TGCAGTGCTCGTGGACGCATAAACACTGAAGCTTTCTTT.

The chain is built from TRBV14 and TRBJ2-3; perhaps TRBD1 as D (7 bases). V lost 0 bases to trimming and J lost 1 base, with 14 bases between them. From germline, CDR1 is SGHDN and CDR2 FVKESK. This CDR3 has 17 amino acids. The DNA for the CDR3 is TGTGCCAGCAGCCAAGATGGCGGGACAGAAGGCACAGATACGCAGTATTTT. Its translation: CASSQDGGTEGTDTQYF.

V gene TRBV7-2 combines with J gene TRBJ2-3; no firm D call. V lost 3 bases and J lost 4, with 11 bases in between. The CDR3 contains 14 residues. The V gene's germline CDR1 is SGHTA and CDR2 FQGNSA. The CDR3 region has the DNA TGTGCCAGCAGCTTCGACGGAGTGTCAGATACGCAGTATTTT. It yields the protein CASSFDGVSDTQYF.

This rearrangement joins TRBV9 to TRBJ2-2, with 7 positions matching TRBD2. V was clipped by 4 bases and J by 1 base; unmatched bases: 7. The CDR3 contains 16 residues. Looked up from germline, CDR1 is SGDLS and CDR2 is YYNGEE. The CDR3 spells CASSSRVAGNTGELFF. The CDR3 DNA reads as TGTGCCAGCAGCTCCCGGGTAGCGGGGAACACCGGGGAGCTGTTTTTT.

The chain combines TRBV28 with TRBJ1-1; D gene ambiguous. V was clipped by 3 bases and J by 4 bases, with 12 bases between them. This CDR3 region has 14 residues. Germline V gene lookup returns CDR1 MDHEN and CDR2 SYDVKM. This chain's CDR3 is CASSFPERLTEAFF. The CDR3 DNA follows: TGTGCCAGCAGTTTCCCCGAGCGGCTCACTGAAGCTTTCTTT.

The rearrangement links TRBV30 to TRBJ2-7; 7 nucleotides line up with TRBD1. CDR1 is GTSNPN, CDR2 SVGIG, per germline (reference sequence). Trimming at V came to 5 bases and at J to 4 bases, leaving 11 bases not matched to a gene. This CDR3 has 14 residues. CDR3 bases: TGTGCCTGGCAGAGGGACAGATTAACTTACGAGCAGTACTTC. The encoded protein is CAWQRDRLTYEQYF.